This TCR beta chain was found in a study of blood T cell repertoires in COVID-19. Study details: Donors in the United States, Italy and Spain gave samples during acute or convalescent COVID-19. Sample material is recorded as cDNA or gDNA derived from T cells, B-cell-depleted T cells, or PBMCs.

This clone was seen only a few times. Original handling: The authors estimated nucleated cell counts from reference gene primer amplification. TCRdb's copy holds only in-frame clones and misses some; the assay was immunoSEQ multiplex PCR. The D gene and trimming were derived from the DNA, and the V and J assignments and clone size from that table. In the table there are under 300,000 clones, roughly 84% of which are singletons. Trimming removed 11 bases from V and 3 bases from J; junction bases left unmatched: 9. The germline gives CDR1 WNHNN, CDR2 SYGVQD (reference sequence). This CDR3 has 14 amino acids.

The J gene is TRBJ1-1, the V gene TRBV10-1; 10 nucleotides match TRBD1. The sample comprised peripheral blood. This TCR was recovered from a woman aged 40 to 55 who had recovered from COVID-19. CDR3 bases: TGCGCCTTACATTGGACAGGGGGACACACTGAAGCTTTCTTT. Protein product: CALHWTGGHTEAFF.